What follows is one TCR beta chain and its context. This clonotype is a singleton in its sample. Its antigen is not yet known. No much larger clone exists at a distance of one base, and base qualities are not known. Evidence from a single read is weak. High-throughput TCR beta sequencing profiled peripheral blood CD8+ and CD4+ T cells from healthy donors, Susac syndrome patients and multiple sclerosis patients. Susac syndrome patients met recently defined diagnostic criteria for definite or probable disease. CD8+ TEMRA cells were enriched by FACS, while bulk CD8+ and CD4+ T cells were purified by magnetic negative isolation. Blood was collected in EDTA tubes and processed within 24 hours, with PBMCs isolated through density gradient centrifugation. PBMCs intended for TCR sequencing were cryopreserved in liquid nitrogen and were subsequently thawed in a 37 degrees C water bath. A purity of at least 90% was achieved for sorted or isolated CD4+, CD8+ and CD8+ TEMRA cells.

RNA was extracted using the RNeasy kit, and about 0.5 to 1 ug of the RNA was reverse transcribed with random hexamers. TCR beta CDR3 regions were amplified with the immunoSEQ multiplex PCR assay covering 54 Vbeta and 13 Jbeta segments. PCR amplification bias was corrected using a synthetic template baseline for primer optimization and computational correction. Per the original workflow: Reads were annotated to V, D and J genes according to IMGT and were analyzed with immunoSEQ Analyzer, with only productive sequences retained. Clonality was computed as one minus Shannon entropy normalized by log2 of the number of productive unique sequences. For each patient and control, public and private clones were evaluated among the 100 most prevalent clones. Clones were defined as Susac-specific if absent from the healthy and MS cohorts, from 900 to 1,300 published viral clones and from other ImmuneACCESS disease sequences. The public reads were run again by TCRdb, first through fastp at Q25 and then through MiXCR, and only productive beta chains were kept. A single entry per CDR3 protein holds the most common genes and DNA from its merged rows. TCRdb, rather than the study authors, made the V and J calls. Here the sample has tens of thousands of distinct CDR3 sequences; over 90% occur a single time. The ten largest clones add up to approximately 0.49% of the sample.

The data derive from a study of CD8 T cells in Susac syndrome (dated by TCRdb to between 2018 and 2021). For the study in its entirety: Among the sequenced Susac syndrome patients, more than five had clinically active disease and roughly eight were in clinical remission. The clonality of the CD8+ T cell repertoire was compared across approximately twelve healthy donors, roughly 14 Susac syndrome patients and fewer than 16 multiple sclerosis patients. Susac syndrome patients were therapy-naive, on corticosteroids (some also receiving IVIg), or on IVIg alone at blood withdrawal. The study used repertoire sequencing to test whether antigen drove CD8+ T cell activation and differentiation in Susac syndrome. Study-level results and caveats: The number of individuals in the TCR sequencing and HLA analysis was acknowledged as relatively small. In the total CD8+ and CD8+ TEMRA repertoires, sixteen and five Susac-specific public clones, respectively, were identified. Susac syndrome CD8+ repertoires showed clonal expansion, highest in CD8+ TEMRA cells and greater in clinically active than remitting patients.

The CDR1 and CDR2 encoded by the germline V gene (reference sequence) are MNHEY and SMNVEV. Here V drops 5 bases and J drops 4 bases, and the junction holds 4 bases not matched to any gene. From cysteine to phenylalanine, the CDR3 is 13 amino acids long. The read is trimmed to its CDR3 DNA, 39 bases read in frame from base 1. The specimen sequenced was CD8+ T cells from PBMCs. The V gene is TRBV27 and the J gene is TRBJ2-5; 7 bases in the junction line up with TRBD1. This clonotype was sampled from a human donor with Susac syndrome. The CDR3 protein: CASSPYRGETQYF. The DNA sequence is as follows: TGTGCCAGCAGTCCTTACAGGGGAGAGACCCAGTACTTC.